This section outlines one T cell receptor beta chain sequence together with its context. Its antigen is not identified. The sample is drawn from a study of T cell responses to AZD1222 COVID-19 vaccine. General study findings and limits: Clonal diversity may have been underestimated in mostly white British donors.

The data were produced by immunoSEQ multiplex PCR, yet TCRdb's version contains in-frame clones alone and is incomplete. The data hold 150,000 or so clones, with just over 90% observed a single time. The starting material was peripheral blood, obtained on day 0 of AZD1222 vaccination. The receptor comes from an adult in good health.

In nucleotides, the CDR3 is TGTGCCTGGAGAAGGTCAGCGGCTGAAGCTTTCTTT. Protein product: CAWRRSAAEAFF. This chain joins TRBV30 and TRBJ1-1; no definite D call. Germline values: CDR1 GTSNPN, CDR2 SVGIG (reference sequence). The CDR3 spans 12 residues. The V gene lost 3 bases and the J gene lost 6 bases, with 11 bases spanning the gap. Filled out from reference TRBV30 and TRBJ1-1, the complete variable domain reads SQTIHQWPATLVQPVGSPLSLECTVEGTSNPNLYWYRQAAGRGLQLLFYSVGIGQISSEVPQNLSASRPQDRQFILSSKKLLLSDSGFYLCAWRRSAAEAFFGQGTRLTVV.